This is a list of T cell receptor beta chains from one sample in a study of response to subunit inactivated influenza vaccine. TCRdb itself ran the RT-PCR reads through MiXCR, one entry per CDR3 protein. The sample yields some 500,000 distinct CDR3 sequences, roughly 23% seen once. This material consisted of CD4+ T cells sorted from PBMCs, taken less than 6 days after vaccination. These receptors were obtained from a man aged 45 to 65 who received an inactivated influenza vaccine. The CDR3 runs from the conserved cysteine through the conserved F or W. Fields, in order: J gene, clone size, V gene, D gene, CDR3 DNA, CDR3 protein. The D gene is left open where the match is weak. Part of the rows lack a size; the others show once, few, many or a class for expanded clones.

TRBJ1-5 | NA | TRBV7-2 | NA | TGTGCCAGCAGCCCCGGGGCGACTCAGCCCCAGCATTTT | CASSPGATQPQHF
TRBJ1-5 | few | TRBV3-1 | NA | TGTGCCAGCAGCCACCCCGGGCCCTTCGACAATCAGCCCCAGCATTTT | CASSHPGPFDNQPQHF
TRBJ2-3 | NA | TRBV7-2 | NA | TGTGCCAGCAGCTTGGGGGCCTTTCGGACAGATACGCAGTATTTT | CASSLGAFRTDTQYF
TRBJ2-7 | few | TRBV20-1 | TRBD1 | TGCAGTGCTAGAAATAGGGACAGATCCGCGGTCTTC | CSARNRDRSAVF
TRBJ2-5 | NA | TRBV15 | NA | TGTGCCACCAGCCCGGGGATGCGTCTGCGCCAAGAGACCCAGTACTTC | CATSPGMRLRQETQYF
TRBJ2-2 | many | TRBV5-5 | NA | TGTGCCAGCAGCTTGGCTCCCAACGGGGAGCTGTTTTTT | CASSLAPNGELFF
TRBJ2-3 | few | TRBV12-3/TRBV12-4 | NA | TGTGCCAGCAGTTTAGTGAAGGATAGCACAGATACGCAGTATTTT | CASSLVKDSTDTQYF
TRBJ2-1 | NA | TRBV12-3/TRBV12-4 | TRBD2 | TGTGCCAGCAGTTTCGGACTAGCGGGGACCTACAATGAGCAGTTCTTC | CASSFGLAGTYNEQFF
TRBJ1-5 | NA | TRBV15 | NA | TGTGCCACCAGCGAGGTCAGCAATCAGCCCCAGCATTTT | CATSEVSNQPQHF
TRBJ1-2 | NA | TRBV4-3 | NA | TGCGCCAGCAGCCCCTCGACAGGCAACTCCTATGGCTACACCTTC | CASSPSTGNSYGYTF
TRBJ2-1 | NA | TRBV7-2 | NA | TGTGCCAGCAGCTTGACCCGGGACTCTTACAATGAGCAGTTCTTC | CASSLTRDSYNEQFF
TRBJ2-3 | NA | TRBV5-1 | TRBD2 | TGCGCCAGCAGCTCTCGGGGGGGCAACACAGATACGCAGTATTTT | CASSSRGGNTDTQYF
TRBJ2-5 | few | TRBV29-1 | TRBD2 | TGCAGCGTTGATTTGACTAGCGGGATACGTCCCCAGTACTTC | CSVDLTSGIRPQYF
TRBJ2-1 | NA | TRBV20-1 | TRBD2 | TGCAGTGCTAGAGGGACTAGCGGAGCTAGCTCCTACAATGAGCAGTTCTTC | CSARGTSGASSYNEQFF
TRBJ2-1 | few | TRBV4-1 | NA | TGTGCCAGCAGCCAAGTGGGCACATACAATGAGCAGTTCTTC | CASSQVGTYNEQFF
TRBJ1-1 | NA | TRBV18 | TRBD1 | TGTGCCAGCTCACCTTCGGGACAGGGGGCCGTAGCTTTCTTT | CASSPSGQGAVAFF
TRBJ2-7 | NA | TRBV29-1 | TRBD1 | TGCAGCGTTGAATTCGGGACAGGGGAGCAGTACTTC | CSVEFGTGEQYF
TRBJ2-5 | NA | TRBV7-9 | NA | TGTGCCAGCAGCTTAGCTTCGGCGGGGAGGCAGACCCAGTACTTC | CASSLASAGRQTQYF
TRBJ2-3 | NA | TRBV20-1 | NA | TGCAGTGCCCCTCGCCTCGGGGGAGATACGCAGTATTTT | CSAPRLGGDTQYF
TRBJ2-1 | few | TRBV7-2 | TRBD2 | TGTGCCAGCAGCTCGAGCGGGAGGGCCGCTGAGCAGTTCTTC | CASSSSGRAAEQFF
TRBJ2-5 | few | TRBV30 | NA | TGTGCCTGGAGTGTACAGAACCAAGAGACCCAGTACTTC | CAWSVQNQETQYF
TRBJ2-1 | many | TRBV29-1 | TRBD2 | TGCAGCGTTGCCCGGGAGGGAAGTGAGCAGTTCTTC | CSVAREGSEQFF
TRBJ2-7 | few | TRBV3-1 | TRBD2 | TGTGCCAGCAGCCAAGGCCTAGCGGGGGAGCAGTACTTC | CASSQGLAGEQYF
TRBJ2-7 | NA | TRBV27 | NA | TGTGCCAGCAGCGCGGCGCGGGGGACATACGAGCAGTACTTC | CASSAARGTYEQYF
TRBJ1-2 | NA | TRBV20-1 | TRBD1 | TGCAGTGCTAGCGGGACAGGGGGTTTTTATGGCTACACCTTC | CSASGTGGFYGYTF
TRBJ2-3 | NA | TRBV5-1 | NA | TGCGCCAGCAGCTTGATTCGAGGGGGGGGCCCAGATACGCAGTATTTT | CASSLIRGGGPDTQYF
TRBJ2-5 | NA | TRBV6-2/TRBV6-3 | NA | TGTGCCAGCAGTTCCCTTCGACTAGTCGGTGCGGAGACCCAGTACTTC | CASSSLRLVGAETQYF
TRBJ2-3 | few | TRBV4-3 | NA | TGCGCCAGCAGCCAAGATTGGGGCCTCAGCACAGATACGCAGTATTTT | CASSQDWGLSTDTQYF
TRBJ2-3 | NA | TRBV5-6 | NA | TGTGCCAGCAGGATTACAGGGGAGGGAGATACGCAGTATTTT | CASRITGEGDTQYF
TRBJ2-1 | NA | TRBV20-1 | NA | TGCAGTGCCCTCGCCCTGGGTAGTTATGAGCAGTTCTTC | CSALALGSYEQFF
TRBJ2-3 | few | TRBV6-2/TRBV6-3 | TRBD1 | TGTGCCAGCATCGCGGGACAGGTAACAGATACGCAGTATTTT | CASIAGQVTDTQYF
TRBJ2-2 | NA | TRBV9 | TRBD1 | TGTGCCAGCAGCGTAGACGGGACAGGGTACACCGGGGAGCTGTTTTTT | CASSVDGTGYTGELFF
TRBJ2-2 | NA | TRBV7-2 | TRBD1 | TGTGCCAGCAGCCGACGGACAGGGGGTCCCGGGGAGCTGTTTTTT | CASSRRTGGPGELFF
TRBJ2-3 | NA | TRBV5-1 | TRBD2 | TGCGCCAGCAGCTTGGGGACTAGCGCCAGGGATACGCAGTATTTT | CASSLGTSARDTQYF
TRBJ2-2 | NA | TRBV5-1 | NA | TGCGCCAGCTCACCCAGTGGCAGAGCGAACACCGGGGAGCTGTTTTTT | CASSPSGRANTGELFF
TRBJ2-5 | few | TRBV6-1 | NA | TGTGCCAGCACAAACTCCTGGTCCCAAGAGACCCAGTACTTC | CASTNSWSQETQYF
TRBJ2-5 | NA | TRBV20-1 | NA | TGCAGTGCCCAAAACGGACGGATACAAGAGACCCAGTACTTC | CSAQNGRIQETQYF
TRBJ2-7 | NA | TRBV20-1 | NA | TGCAGTGCTAGAAGGCGGGCTGCCTACGAGCAGTACTTC | CSARRRAAYEQYF
TRBJ2-7 | once | TRBV3-1 | NA | TGTGCCAGCAGCCAAGGTGGGAGGCAGTACTTC | CASSQGGRQYF
TRBJ1-2 | NA | TRBV15 | TRBD1 | TGTGCCACCAGCAAAGAGAGGGACAGCTATGGCTACACCTTC | CATSKERDSYGYTF
TRBJ2-3 | NA | TRBV18 | NA | TGTGCCAGCTCACCACCAGGGGAGGATACGCAGTATTTT | CASSPPGEDTQYF
TRBJ1-5 | NA | TRBV12-3/TRBV12-4 | NA | TGTGCCAGCAGTCCGGGGCCTGCCAATCAGCCCCAGCATTTT | CASSPGPANQPQHF
TRBJ2-7 | NA | TRBV15 | NA | TGTGCCACCAGCAGAGTTGGGGCGGGACACGAGCAGTACTTC | CATSRVGAGHEQYF
TRBJ1-2 | NA | TRBV28 | NA | TGTGCCAGCAGCTCCGGGAGAGGCTACACCTTC | CASSSGRGYTF
TRBJ2-6 | few | TRBV7-2 | NA | TGTGCCAGCGATGGAGGGGGGTCAAGCTCTGGGGCCAACGTCCTGACTTTC | CASDGGGSSSGANVLTF
TRBJ2-2 | NA | TRBV7-2 | NA | TGTGATGAGTGGGGGTGGAACACCGGGGAGCTGTTTTTT | CDEWGWNTGELFF
TRBJ2-1 | NA | TRBV10-3 | TRBD1 | TGTGCCATCAGGGGGGACAGGGACCCCAGCAATGAGCAGTTCTTC | CAIRGDRDPSNEQFF
TRBJ1-5 | NA | TRBV20-1 | NA | TGCAGTGCAAACCGGGGCGGGGTCAATCAGCCCCAGCATTTT | CSANRGGVNQPQHF
TRBJ2-1 | NA | TRBV5-1 | TRBD2 | TGCGCCAGCAGCTTGGGGGCTAGCGGTGGTTATGAGCAGTTCTTC | CASSLGASGGYEQFF